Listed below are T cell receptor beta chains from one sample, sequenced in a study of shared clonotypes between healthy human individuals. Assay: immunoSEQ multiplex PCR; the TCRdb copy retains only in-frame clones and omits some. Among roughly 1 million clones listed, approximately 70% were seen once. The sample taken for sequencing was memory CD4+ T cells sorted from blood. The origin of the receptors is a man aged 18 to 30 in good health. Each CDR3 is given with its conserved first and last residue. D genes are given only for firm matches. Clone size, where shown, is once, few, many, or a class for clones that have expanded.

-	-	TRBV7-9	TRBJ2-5	TGTGCCAGCAGCCCACAGAGGGGCCAAGAGACCCAGTACTTC	CASSPQRGQETQYF
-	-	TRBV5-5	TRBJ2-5	TGTGCCAGCAGCTTACAGGGTGGAGAGACCCAGTACTTC	CASSLQGGETQYF
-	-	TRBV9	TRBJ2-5	TGTGCCAGCAGCGAGACGAATCAAGAGACCCAGTACTTC	CASSETNQETQYF
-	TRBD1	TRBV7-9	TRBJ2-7	TGTGCCAGCAGCCCTAACCGGGACAGCCCCTACGAGCAGTACTTC	CASSPNRDSPYEQYF
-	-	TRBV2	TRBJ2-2	TGTGCCAGCAGTGAACTCCCCTTGGACGAGCTGTTTTTT	CASSELPLDELFF
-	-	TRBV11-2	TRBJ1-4	TGTGCCAGCAGCTTAGATCAGGGTACTAATGAAAAACTGTTTTTT	CASSLDQGTNEKLFF
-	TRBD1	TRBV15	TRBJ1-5	TGTGCCACCAGCGGGGACAGGTATAGCAATCAGCCCCAGCATTTT	CATSGDRYSNQPQHF
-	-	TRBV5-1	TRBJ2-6	TGCGCCAGCAGCTTGCTGGGGACTCGGACTGGGGCCAACGTCCTGACTTTC	CASSLLGTRTGANVLTF
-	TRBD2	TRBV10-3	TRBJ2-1	TGTGCCATCAGTGAGGGACTAGCGGGAGTGGGTGAGCAGTTCTTC	CAISEGLAGVGEQFF
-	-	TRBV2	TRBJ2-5	TGTGCCAGCAGCGCACAGGGTCTGAACCAAGAGACCCAGTACTTC	CASSAQGLNQETQYF
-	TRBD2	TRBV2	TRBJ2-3	TGTGCCAGCAGCAGAACTAGCGGGGATGGGGATACGCAGTATTTT	CASSRTSGDGDTQYF
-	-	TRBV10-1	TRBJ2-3	TGCGCCAGCAGTGAAGCCGCATGGAGCAGCACAGATACGCAGTATTTT	CASSEAAWSSTDTQYF
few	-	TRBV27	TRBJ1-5	TGTGCCAGCAGTCAGGTCCAGCCCCAGCATTTT	CASSQVQPQHF
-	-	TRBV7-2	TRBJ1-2	TGTGCCAGCAGCGGGGCGGGGGGCCAGAACTATGGCTACACCTTC	CASSGAGGQNYGYTF
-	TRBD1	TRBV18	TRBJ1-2	TGTGCCAGCTCACCTGCGGGACAGGGGTATGGCTACACCTTC	CASSPAGQGYGYTF
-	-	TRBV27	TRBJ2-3	TGTGCCAGCAGTCTGGCTCCTAGCACAGATACGCAGTATTTT	CASSLAPSTDTQYF
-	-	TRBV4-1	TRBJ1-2	TGCGCCAGCAGCCAGGGTTCGGGTAACTATGGCTACACCTTC	CASSQGSGNYGYTF
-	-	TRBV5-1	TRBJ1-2	TGCGCCAGCAGCTTTACTACAAACTATGGCTACACCTTC	CASSFTTNYGYTF
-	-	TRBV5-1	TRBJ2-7	TGCGCCAGCAGCTTGGCTGCAGGGATCTACGAGCAGTACTTC	CASSLAAGIYEQYF
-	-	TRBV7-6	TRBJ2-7	TGTGCCAGCAGCTTTGGACTGGGGACCTACGAGCAGTACTTC	CASSFGLGTYEQYF
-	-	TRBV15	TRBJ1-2	TGTGCCACCAGCAGAGATTTGAGTTCAAGGACCACATATGGCTACACCTTC	CATSRDLSSRTTYGYTF
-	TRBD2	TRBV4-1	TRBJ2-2	TGCGCCAGCAGCCGCGGGCTAGCGGGTTCCACCGGGGAGCTGTTTTTT	CASSRGLAGSTGELFF
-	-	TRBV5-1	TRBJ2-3	TGCGCCAGCACCCCAGGGGCGCTCGGCACAGATACGCAGTATTTT	CASTPGALGTDTQYF
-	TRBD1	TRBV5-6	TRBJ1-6	TGTGCCAGCAGCTCGGGACAGAAGAATTCACCCCTCCACTTT	CASSSGQKNSPLHF